This TCR beta chain was recovered during a study of OX40 agonist ivuxolimab in advanced cancers. Study-wide context: An agonistic human IgG2 monoclonal antibody against OX40 (CD134) was given. All patients had ivuxolimab intravenously every 2 weeks at 0.01 to 10 mg/kg. At around 83% male, the cohort had a mean age of 60 years, ranging from about 23 to 79.

Germline CDR1 is SGHRS and CDR2 is YFSETQ. The V and J ends lost 3 bases and 0 bases respectively, with 11 bases between them. The CDR3 consists of 15 residues. Assay: immunoSEQ multiplex PCR; the TCRdb copy retains only in-frame clones and omits some. The sample lists approximately 70,000 clones, approximately 90% occurring once. The starting material was CD4+ or CD8+ T cells sorted from blood, obtained in a trial of the OX40 agonist ivuxolimab. The receptor was derived from an adult with an advanced solid tumor such as melanoma, head and neck, liver or kidney cancer. This chain joins TRBV5-1 and TRBJ2-3, with D unresolved. CDR3 sequence reads: CASSSALGSTDTQYF. In DNA, the CDR3 is TGCGCCAGCAGCTCGGCCCTGGGGAGCACAGATACGCAGTATTTT.